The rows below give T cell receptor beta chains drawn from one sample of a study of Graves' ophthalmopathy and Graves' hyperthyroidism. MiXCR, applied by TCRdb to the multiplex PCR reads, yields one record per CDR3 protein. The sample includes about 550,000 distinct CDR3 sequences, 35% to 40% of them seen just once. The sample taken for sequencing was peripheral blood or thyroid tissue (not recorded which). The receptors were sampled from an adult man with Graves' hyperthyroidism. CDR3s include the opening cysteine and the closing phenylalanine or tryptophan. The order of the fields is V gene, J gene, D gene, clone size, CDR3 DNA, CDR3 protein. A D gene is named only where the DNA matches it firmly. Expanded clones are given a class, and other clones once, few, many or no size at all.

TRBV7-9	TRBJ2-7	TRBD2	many	TGTGCCAGCAGCTTATTTGCGGGAGCGAGTGAGCAGTACTTC	CASSLFAGASEQYF
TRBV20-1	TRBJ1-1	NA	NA	TGCAGTGCTAGAACGGGGGAGAACACTGAAGCTTTCTTT	CSARTGENTEAFF
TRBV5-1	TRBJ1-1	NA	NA	TGCGCCAGCAGCTTGGCCGGGGCGGACACTGAAGCTTTCTTT	CASSLAGADTEAFF
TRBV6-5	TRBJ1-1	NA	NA	TGTGCCAGCAGTTGGGGCAGGAAAGCTTTCTTT	CASSWGRKAFF
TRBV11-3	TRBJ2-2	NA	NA	TGTGCCAGCAGCATACATCCTACTAGCGGGGAGCTGTTTTTT	CASSIHPTSGELFF
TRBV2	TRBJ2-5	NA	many	TGTGCCAGCAGTGAGGGGACGCTACAAGAGACCCAGTACTTC	CASSEGTLQETQYF
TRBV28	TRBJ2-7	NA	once	TGTGCCAGCAGTTCACCGGCGGGCCTAAACTACGAGCAGTACTTC	CASSSPAGLNYEQYF
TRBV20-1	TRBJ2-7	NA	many	TGCAGTGTCGGGGACGTTAGCTCCTACGAGCAGTACTTC	CSVGDVSSYEQYF
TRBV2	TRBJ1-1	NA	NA	TGTGCCAGCAGCGAGCGGGAGGGAATGAACACTGAAGCTTTCTTT	CASSEREGMNTEAFF
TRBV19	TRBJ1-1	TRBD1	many	TGTGCCAGTAGTCAGGGGGCGAACACTGAAGCTTTCTTT	CASSQGANTEAFF
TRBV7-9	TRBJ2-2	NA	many	TGTGCCAGCAGCTTACTTCGGGCGGGGTCGAACACCGGGGAGCTGTTTTTT	CASSLLRAGSNTGELFF
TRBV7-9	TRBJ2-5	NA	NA	TGTGCCAGCAGTTTACCCGGACTAACAGAGACCCAGTACTTC	CASSLPGLTETQYF
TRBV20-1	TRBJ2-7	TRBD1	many	TGCAGTGCTAAGGAGGACAGGGGGCGCGGTACCTACGAGCAGTACTTC	CSAKEDRGRGTYEQYF
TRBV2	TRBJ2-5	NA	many	TGTGCCAGCATTGGGCGACAGTACTACCAAGAGACCCAGTACTTC	CASIGRQYYQETQYF
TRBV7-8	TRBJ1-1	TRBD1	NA	TGTGCCAGCAGCTCCCGGACAGGGACCACTGAAGCTTTCTTT	CASSSRTGTTEAFF
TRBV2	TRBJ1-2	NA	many	TGTGCCAGCAGCCGGACAGATAGCTATGGCTACACCTTC	CASSRTDSYGYTF
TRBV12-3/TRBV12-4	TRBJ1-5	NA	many	TGTGCCAGCAGTTACAGGGCTAGCAATCAGCCCCAGCATTTT	CASSYRASNQPQHF
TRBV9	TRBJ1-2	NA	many	TGTGCCAGCAGCGTGGGGGCTGAATATGGCTACACCTTC	CASSVGAEYGYTF
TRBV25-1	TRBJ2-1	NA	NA	TGTGCCAGCAGTGAGGCTAGGACTGACCAGCAGTTCTTC	CASSEARTDQQFF
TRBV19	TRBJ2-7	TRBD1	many	TGTGCCAGTAGTATCAGACCGGGACAGGGCTACGAGCAGTACTTC	CASSIRPGQGYEQYF
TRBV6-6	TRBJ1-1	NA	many	TGTGCCAGCAGTTACGGGCCGGCGGAAGCTTTCTTT	CASSYGPAEAFF
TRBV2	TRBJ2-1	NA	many	TGTGCCAGCAACAGCCAGACCTACAATGAGCAGTTCTTC	CASNSQTYNEQFF
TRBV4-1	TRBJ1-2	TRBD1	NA	TGCGCCAGCAGCCAAATCCCCGGACAGGGGGTTTATGGCTACACCTTC	CASSQIPGQGVYGYTF
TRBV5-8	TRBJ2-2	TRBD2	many	TGTGCCAGCAGCGCCACTAGCGTCGGCGGGGAGCTGTTTTTT	CASSATSVGGELFF
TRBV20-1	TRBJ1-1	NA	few	TGCAGTGCGATGACGGTGAACACTGAAGCTTTCTTT	CSAMTVNTEAFF
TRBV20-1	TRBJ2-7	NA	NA	TGCAGCCTACAGGGCTCTTCCTGGGAGCAGTACTTC	CSLQGSSWEQYF
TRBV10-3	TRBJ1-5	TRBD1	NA	TGCGCCATCAGTGACAGGGGCAATCAGCCCCAGCATTTT	CAISDRGNQPQHF
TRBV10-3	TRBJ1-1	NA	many	TGTGCCATCAGACAGGGTCAGAACACTGAAGCTTTCTTT	CAIRQGQNTEAFF
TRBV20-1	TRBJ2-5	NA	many	TGCAGTGCTAGGCCCGGGGTCACCTCCCAAGAGACCCAGTACTTC	CSARPGVTSQETQYF